Listed below are T cell receptor beta chains from one sample, sequenced in a study of post-analysis software for immune sequencing data. MiXCR was run by TCRdb on the PCR reads, yielding one entry per CDR3 protein. The sample gives roughly 870,000 distinct CDR3 sequences, 53% of which show up once; 4% to 5.5% is in the top ten. Sequenced sample: blood. Receptors were obtained from a girl aged 5-17 years with multiple sclerosis. Each CDR3 is given with its conserved first and last residue. The D gene is left open where the match is weak. Part of the rows lack a size; the others show once, few, many or a class for expanded clones.

d_call j_call clone_size v_call cdr3_aa cdr3_nt
. TRBJ2-3 once TRBV6-5 CASSYSDKGSNTQYF TGTGCCAGCAGTTACTCGGATAAGGGATCGAATACGCAGTATTTT
. TRBJ2-5 . TRBV5-1 CASSTSRGGLETQYF .
TRBD1 TRBJ2-5 . TRBV3-1 CASSQGGTGPQETQYF TGTGCCAGCAGCCAGGGCGGGACAGGACCACAAGAGACCCAGTACTTC
TRBD2 TRBJ2-3 few TRBV11-2 CASKHWTSGARTDTQYF TGTGCCAGCAAACACTGGACTAGCGGGGCCCGCACAGATACGCAGTATTTT
. TRBJ2-1 . TRBV7-2 CASSLDPGSSYNEQFF TGTGCCAGCAGCTTAGATCCAGGGAGCTCCTACAATGAGCAGTTCTTC
TRBD1 TRBJ2-5 . TRBV12-5 CASGKNDRGGETQYF TGTGCTAGTGGAAAAAATGACAGGGGTGGGGAGACCCAGTACTTC
TRBD2 TRBJ2-3 . TRBV20-1 CSASPRLAGVTDTQYF TGCAGTGCTAGCCCCCGCTTAGCGGGAGTCACAGATACGCAGTATTTT
TRBD2 TRBJ2-1 . TRBV20-1 CSAMAGTSGNNEQFF TGCAGTGCCATGGCCGGGACTAGCGGGAACAATGAGCAGTTCTTC
. TRBJ2-1 . TRBV18 CASSPQSPFIYNEQFF TGTGCCAGCTCACCACAGAGTCCCTTTATCTACAATGAGCAGTTCTTC
TRBD1 TRBJ2-1 once TRBV7-9 CASSGQGSHEQFF TGTGCCAGCAGCGGACAGGGAAGTCACGAGCAGTTCTTC
TRBD1 TRBJ2-7 . TRBV20-1 CSARAPGQGGEQYF TGCAGTGCTAGAGCCCCGGGACAGGGGGGCGAGCAGTACTTC
. TRBJ1-6 few TRBV20-1 CSAPIGPKNSPLHF TGCAGTGCCCCCATCGGGCCCAAGAATTCACCCCTCCACTTT
. TRBJ2-6 . TRBV7-3 CASSPRTVPGANALTF TGTGCCAGCAGCCCCCGGACAGTACCTGGGGCCAACGCCCTGACTTTC
. TRBJ1-4 . TRBV7-8 CASSLEYSATNEKLFF TGTGCCAGCAGCTTAGAGTATTCCGCAACTAATGAAAAACTGTTTTTT
. TRBJ1-5 . TRBV29-1 CSVLQGNQPQHF TGCAGCGTCCTACAGGGAAATCAGCCCCAGCATTTT
. TRBJ2-5 once TRBV25-1 CASIFGTGETQYF TGTGCCAGCATCTTCGGGACCGGAGAGACCCAGTACTTC
. TRBJ2-1 . TRBV7-6 CASSLGGGGFSYNEQFF TGTGCCAGCAGCTTAGGGGGCGGGGGCTTCTCCTACAATGAGCAGTTCTTC
TRBD1 TRBJ2-5 . TRBV12-5 CASGLVRQGAETQYF TGTGCTAGTGGTTTGGTCCGACAGGGGGCGGAGACCCAGTACTTC
TRBD1 TRBJ2-7 . TRBV5-1 CASSLTGQGASYEQYF TGCGCCAGCAGCCTAACAGGACAGGGGGCGTCCTACGAGCAGTACTTC
TRBD2 TRBJ2-1 few TRBV7-9 CASSFGRHEQFF TGTGCCAGCAGCTTCGGGAGGCATGAGCAGTTCTTC
TRBD2 TRBJ2-1 . TRBV20-1 CSARDGTSGRVGNEQFF TGCAGTGCTAGAGACGGGACTAGCGGGAGGGTAGGCAATGAGCAGTTCTTC
TRBD2 TRBJ2-7 few TRBV12-3/TRBV12-4 CASMGLAGLFYEQYF TGTGCCAGCATGGGACTAGCGGGGTTATTCTACGAGCAGTACTTC
TRBD2 TRBJ2-1 . TRBV5-1 CASSATSGTYNEQFF TGCGCCAGCAGCGCGACTAGCGGGACCTACAATGAGCAGTTCTTC
TRBD2 TRBJ2-1 few TRBV29-1 CSVEDLPSGSPFEYEQFF TGCAGCGTTGAAGATTTGCCTAGCGGGAGCCCGTTCGAGTATGAGCAGTTCTTC
. TRBJ2-6 . TRBV12-3/TRBV12-4 CASRPGRRSEANVLTF TGTGCCAGCAGGCCGGGACGGCGCTCTGAGGCCAACGTCCTGACTTTC
TRBD2 TRBJ2-3 . TRBV9 CASSVVGGGASTDTQYF TGTGCCAGCAGCGTAGTGGGCGGGGGGGCTAGCACAGATACGCAGTATTTT
. TRBJ1-1 once TRBV28 CTSSTNFGWTEAFF TGTACCAGCAGTACTAACTTCGGGTGGACTGAAGCTTTCTTT
TRBD2 TRBJ2-7 . TRBV7-8 CASSFTLGTSGEGQGEQYF TGTGCCAGCAGCTTTACTCTTGGGACTAGCGGGGAGGGGCAGGGCGAGCAGTACTTC
TRBD1 TRBJ2-5 . TRBV5-5 CASSPGGQGRETQYF TGTGCCAGCAGCCCGGGCGGACAGGGTCGGGAGACCCAGTACTTC
. TRBJ2-1 . TRBV15 CATSRDRWQGGGNEQFF TGTGCCACCAGCAGAGATCGGTGGCAGGGGGGAGGTAATGAGCAGTTCTTC
TRBD1 TRBJ2-5 . TRBV4-1 CASSQDRWDSYQETQYF TGCGCCAGCAGCCAAGATCGCTGGGACAGTTATCAAGAGACCCAGTACTTC
. TRBJ2-5 few TRBV5-1 CASSLAQGLQETQYF TGCGCCAGCAGCTTGGCACAGGGACTACAAGAGACCCAGTACTTC
. TRBJ2-7 . TRBV28 CASTLRGFSYEQYF TGTGCCAGCACCTTGAGGGGGTTCTCCTACGAGCAGTACTTC
. TRBJ2-3 . TRBV29-1 CSVDSRGGTDTQYF TGCAGCGTTGACTCCAGGGGCGGAACAGATACGCAGTATTTT
. TRBJ2-1 few TRBV20-1 CSAGRADNEQFF TGCAGTGCGGGAAGGGCGGACAATGAGCAGTTCTTC
TRBD2 TRBJ2-1 . TRBV7-3 CASSSGGTPGNEQFF TGTGCCAGCAGCTCGGGGGGGACCCCGGGCAATGAGCAGTTCTTC
. TRBJ2-5 once TRBV2 CASRDLGTAKETQYF TGTGCCAGCAGAGACCTTGGGACGGCAAAAGAGACCCAGTACTTC
. TRBJ1-5 . TRBV7-2 CASSPEPGRQPQHF TGTGCCAGCAGCCCGGAACCCGGCAGGCAGCCCCAGCATTTT
TRBD2 TRBJ2-7 . TRBV5-1 CASSLRLAEAYEQYF TGCGCCAGCAGCTTAAGACTAGCGGAGGCCTACGAGCAGTACTTC
TRBD2 TRBJ2-3 . TRBV18 CASSSGLAGGPDTQYF TGTGCCAGCTCATCGGGACTAGCGGGAGGGCCGGATACGCAGTATTTT
. TRBJ2-3 . TRBV12-3/TRBV12-4 CASSPPKDGRTQYF TGTGCCAGCAGCCCCCCGAAGGACGGACGAACGCAGTATTTT
. TRBJ2-1 . TRBV2 CASNRGNEQFF TGTGCCAGCAACCGCGGGAATGAGCAGTTCTTC
TRBD1 TRBJ2-1 . TRBV25-1 CASSWGQGARNEQFF TGTGCCAGCAGCTGGGGACAGGGGGCAAGGAATGAGCAGTTCTTC
. TRBJ2-5 few TRBV20-1 CSASGEETQYF TGCAGTGCTAGTGGGGAGGAGACCCAGTACTTC